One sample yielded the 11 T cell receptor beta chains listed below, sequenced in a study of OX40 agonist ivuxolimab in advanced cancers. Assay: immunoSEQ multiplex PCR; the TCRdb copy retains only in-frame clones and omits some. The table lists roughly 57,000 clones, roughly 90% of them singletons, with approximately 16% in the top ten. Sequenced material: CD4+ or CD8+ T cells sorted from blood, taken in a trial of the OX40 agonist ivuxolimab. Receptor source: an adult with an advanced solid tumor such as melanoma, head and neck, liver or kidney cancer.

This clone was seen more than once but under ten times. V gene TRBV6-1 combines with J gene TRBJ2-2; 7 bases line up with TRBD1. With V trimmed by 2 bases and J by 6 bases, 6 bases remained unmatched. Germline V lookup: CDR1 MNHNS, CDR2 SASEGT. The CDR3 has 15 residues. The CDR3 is CASSELTGIPGELFF. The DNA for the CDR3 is TGTGCCAGCAGTGAACTGACAGGGATTCCCGGGGAGCTGTTTTTT.

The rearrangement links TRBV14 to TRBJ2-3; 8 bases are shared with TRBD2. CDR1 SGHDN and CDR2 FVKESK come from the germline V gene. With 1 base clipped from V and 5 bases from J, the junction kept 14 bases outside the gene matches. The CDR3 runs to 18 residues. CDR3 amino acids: CASSQVKSRGRRLDTQYF. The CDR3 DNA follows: TGTGCCAGCAGCCAAGTAAAGAGTCGCGGGAGGAGGCTAGATACGCAGTATTTT.

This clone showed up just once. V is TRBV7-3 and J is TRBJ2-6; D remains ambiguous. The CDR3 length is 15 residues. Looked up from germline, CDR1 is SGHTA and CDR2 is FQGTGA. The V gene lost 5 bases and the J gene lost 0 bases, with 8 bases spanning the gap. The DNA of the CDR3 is TGTGCCAGCAGCGGAAGGGCCTCTGGGGCCAACGTCCTGACTTTC. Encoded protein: CASSGRASGANVLTF.

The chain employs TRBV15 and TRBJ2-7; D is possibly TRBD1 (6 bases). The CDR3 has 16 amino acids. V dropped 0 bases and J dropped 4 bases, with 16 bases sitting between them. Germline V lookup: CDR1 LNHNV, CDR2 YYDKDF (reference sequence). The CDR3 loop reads CATSRDRTARGYEQYF. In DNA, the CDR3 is TGTGCCACCAGCAGAGATAGGACAGCCCGAGGATACGAGCAGTACTTC.

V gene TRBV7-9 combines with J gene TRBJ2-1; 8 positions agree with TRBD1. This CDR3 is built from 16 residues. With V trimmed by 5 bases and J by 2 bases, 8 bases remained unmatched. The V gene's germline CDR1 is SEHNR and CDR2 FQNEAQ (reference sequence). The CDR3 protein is CASSTRTGPTYNEQFF. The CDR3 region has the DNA TGTGCCAGCAGCACTCGGACAGGGCCTACCTACAATGAGCAGTTCTTC.

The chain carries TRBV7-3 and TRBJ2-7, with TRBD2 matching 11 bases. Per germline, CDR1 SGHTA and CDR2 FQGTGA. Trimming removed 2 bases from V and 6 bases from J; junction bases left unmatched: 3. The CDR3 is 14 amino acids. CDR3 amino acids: CASSLVLAGGEQYF. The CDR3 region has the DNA TGTGCCAGCAGCTTAGTGCTAGCGGGAGGCGAGCAGTACTTC.

CDR3 nucleotide sequence: TGTGCCAGCAGTTTGGTCTGGACTAGACCTAACACCGGGGAGCTGTTTTTT. This translates into CASSLVWTRPNTGELFF. V gene TRBV27 combines with J gene TRBJ2-2, with 7 bases that match TRBD2. This CDR3 contains 17 residues. The V gene's germline CDR1 is MNHEY and CDR2 SMNVEV (reference sequence). V shed 3 bases and J 2 bases; nucleotides not matched to a gene: 9.

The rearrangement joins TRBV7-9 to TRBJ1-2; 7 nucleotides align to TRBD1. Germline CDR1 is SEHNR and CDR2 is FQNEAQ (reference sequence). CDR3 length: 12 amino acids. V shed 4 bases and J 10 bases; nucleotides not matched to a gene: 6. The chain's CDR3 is CASSWGQTTYTF. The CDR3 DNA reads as TGTGCCAGCAGCTGGGGACAGACCACCTACACCTTC.

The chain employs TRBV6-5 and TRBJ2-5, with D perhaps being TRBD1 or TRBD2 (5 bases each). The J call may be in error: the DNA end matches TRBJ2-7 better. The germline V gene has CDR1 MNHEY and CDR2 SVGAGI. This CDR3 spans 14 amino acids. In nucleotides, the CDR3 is TGTGCCAGCAGTTACTCAGGGGAGTTCTACGAGCAGTACTTC. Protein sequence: CASSYSGEFYEQYF.

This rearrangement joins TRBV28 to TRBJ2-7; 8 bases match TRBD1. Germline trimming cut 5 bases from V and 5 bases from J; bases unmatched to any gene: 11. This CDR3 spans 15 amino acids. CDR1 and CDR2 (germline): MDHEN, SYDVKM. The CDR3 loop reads CASSGAGQGRNEQYF. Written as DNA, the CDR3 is TGTGCCAGCAGTGGGGCTGGACAGGGTAGGAACGAGCAGTACTTC.

The CDR3 coding sequence is TGCAGCGTTCGGCTCCCGGGACGGAGCTCTGGAAACACCATATATTTT. It yields the protein CSVRLPGRSSGNTIYF. The chain is built from TRBV29-1 and TRBJ1-3, with a weak D call TRBD1 (5 bases). Germline V gene lookup returns CDR1 SQVTM and CDR2 ANQGSEA. CDR3 length: 16 residues. The germline V and J ends were trimmed by 5 bases and 0 bases, with 17 bases remaining between them.